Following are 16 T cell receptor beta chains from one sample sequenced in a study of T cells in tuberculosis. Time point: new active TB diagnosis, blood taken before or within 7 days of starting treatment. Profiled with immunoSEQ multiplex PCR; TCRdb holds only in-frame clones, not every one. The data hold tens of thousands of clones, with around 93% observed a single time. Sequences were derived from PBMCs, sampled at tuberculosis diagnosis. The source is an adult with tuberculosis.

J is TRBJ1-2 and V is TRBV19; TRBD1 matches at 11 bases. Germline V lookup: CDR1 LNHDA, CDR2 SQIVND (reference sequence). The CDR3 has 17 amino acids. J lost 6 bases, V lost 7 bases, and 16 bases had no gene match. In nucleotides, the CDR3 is TGTGCCAGTACCGACCGGGACAGGGGGAGAAGGCGGGATGGCTACACCTTC. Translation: CASTDRDRGRRRDGYTF.

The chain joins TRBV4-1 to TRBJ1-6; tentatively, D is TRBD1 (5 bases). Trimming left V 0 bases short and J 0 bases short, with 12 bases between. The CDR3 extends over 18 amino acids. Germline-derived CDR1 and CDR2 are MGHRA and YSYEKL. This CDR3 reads CASSQEGTQSSYNSPLHF. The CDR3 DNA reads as TGCGCCAGCAGCCAAGAAGGGACTCAGAGCTCCTATAATTCACCCCTCCACTTT.

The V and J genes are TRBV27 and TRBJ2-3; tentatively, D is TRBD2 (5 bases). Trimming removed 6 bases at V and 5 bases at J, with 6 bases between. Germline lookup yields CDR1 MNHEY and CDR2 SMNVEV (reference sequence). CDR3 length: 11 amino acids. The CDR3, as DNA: TGTGCCAGCAGAGGACTAGATACGCAGTATTTT. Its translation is CASRGLDTQYF.

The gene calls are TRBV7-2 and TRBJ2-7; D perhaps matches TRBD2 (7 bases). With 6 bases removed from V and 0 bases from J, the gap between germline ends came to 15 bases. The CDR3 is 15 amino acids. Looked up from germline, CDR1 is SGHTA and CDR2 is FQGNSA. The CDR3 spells CASSAGGGLSYEQYF. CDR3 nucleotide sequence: TGTGCCAGCAGTGCTGGCGGGGGCCTCTCCTACGAGCAGTACTTC. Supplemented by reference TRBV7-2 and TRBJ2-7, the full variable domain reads GAGVSQSPSNKVTEKGKDVELRCDPISGHTALYWYRQSLGQGLEFLIYFQGNSAPDKSGLPSDRFSAERTGGSVSTLTIQRTQQEDSAVYLCASSAGGGLSYEQYFGPGTRLTVT.

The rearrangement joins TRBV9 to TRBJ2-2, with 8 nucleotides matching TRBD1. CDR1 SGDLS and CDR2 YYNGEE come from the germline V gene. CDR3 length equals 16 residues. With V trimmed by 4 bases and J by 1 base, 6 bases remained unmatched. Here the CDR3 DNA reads TGTGCCAGCAGCTCCTCGGGACAGGTGAACACCGGGGAGCTGTTTTTT. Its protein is CASSSSGQVNTGELFF. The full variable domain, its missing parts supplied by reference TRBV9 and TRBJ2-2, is DSGVTQTPKHLITATGQRVTLRCSPRSGDLSVYWYQQSLDQGLQFLIQYYNGEERAKGNILERFSAQQFPDLHSELNLSSLELGDSALYFCASSSSGQVNTGELFFGEGSRLTVL.

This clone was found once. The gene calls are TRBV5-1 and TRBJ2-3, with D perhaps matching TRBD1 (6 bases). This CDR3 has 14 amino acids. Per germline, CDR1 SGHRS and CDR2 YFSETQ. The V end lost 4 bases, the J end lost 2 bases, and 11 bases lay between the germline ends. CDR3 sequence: CASSPGQNTDTQYF. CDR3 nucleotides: TGCGCCAGCAGCCCTGGACAGAACACAGATACGCAGTATTTT.

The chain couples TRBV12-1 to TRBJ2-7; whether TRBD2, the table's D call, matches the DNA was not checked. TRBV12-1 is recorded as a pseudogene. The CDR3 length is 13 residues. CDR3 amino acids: CASSPTRGYEQYV. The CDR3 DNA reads TGTGCCAGCAGCCCGACTCGAGGATACGAGCAGTACGTC.

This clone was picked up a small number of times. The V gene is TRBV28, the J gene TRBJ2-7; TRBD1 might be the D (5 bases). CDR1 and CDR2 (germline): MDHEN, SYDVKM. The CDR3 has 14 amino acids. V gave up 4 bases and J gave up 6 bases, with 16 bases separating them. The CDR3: CASSSRTPLGEQYV. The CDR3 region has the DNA TGTGCCAGCAGTTCGCGGACACCTCTGGGCGAGCAGTACGTC.

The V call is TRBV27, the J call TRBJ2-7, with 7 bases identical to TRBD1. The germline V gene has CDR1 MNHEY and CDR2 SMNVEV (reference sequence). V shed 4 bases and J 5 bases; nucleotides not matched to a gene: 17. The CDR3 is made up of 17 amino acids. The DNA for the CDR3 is TGTGCCAGCAGTTACAGAATAACCCCGGGACAGCTAGACGAGCAGTACTTC. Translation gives CASSYRITPGQLDEQYF.

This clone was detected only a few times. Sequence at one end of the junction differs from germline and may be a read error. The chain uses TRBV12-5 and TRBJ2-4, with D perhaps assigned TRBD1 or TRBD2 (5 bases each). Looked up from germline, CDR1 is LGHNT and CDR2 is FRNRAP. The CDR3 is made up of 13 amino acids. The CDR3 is CASSQGSKNIQYF. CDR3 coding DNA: TGCGCTAGCTCCCAGGGTTCCAAAAACATTCAGTACTTC.

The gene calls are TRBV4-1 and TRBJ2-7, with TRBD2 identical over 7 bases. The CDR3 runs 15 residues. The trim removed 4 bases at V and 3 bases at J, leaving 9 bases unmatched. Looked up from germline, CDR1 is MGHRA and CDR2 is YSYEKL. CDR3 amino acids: CASSLPGEGIYEQYF. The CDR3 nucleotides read TGCGCCAGCAGCCTCCCCGGGGAGGGGATCTACGAGCAGTACTTC.

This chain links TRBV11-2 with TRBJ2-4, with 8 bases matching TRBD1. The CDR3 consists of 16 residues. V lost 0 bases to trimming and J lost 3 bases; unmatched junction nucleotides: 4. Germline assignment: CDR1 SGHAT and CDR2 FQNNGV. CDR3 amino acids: CASSLEAGGFKNIQYF. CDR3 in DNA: TGTGCCAGCAGCTTAGAGGCAGGGGGCTTCAAAAACATTCAGTACTTC.

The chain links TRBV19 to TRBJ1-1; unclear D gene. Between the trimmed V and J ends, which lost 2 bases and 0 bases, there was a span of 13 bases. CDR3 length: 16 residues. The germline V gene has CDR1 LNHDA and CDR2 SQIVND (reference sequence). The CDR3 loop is CASSIKRRGMNTEAFF. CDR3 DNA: TGTGCCAGTAGTATAAAAAGGAGAGGGATGAACACTGAAGCTTTCTTT.

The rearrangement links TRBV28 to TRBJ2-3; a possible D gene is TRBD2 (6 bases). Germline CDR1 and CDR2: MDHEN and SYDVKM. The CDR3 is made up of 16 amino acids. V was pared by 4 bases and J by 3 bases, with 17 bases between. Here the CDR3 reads CASSSPGTQQTDTQYF. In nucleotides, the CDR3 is TGTGCCAGCAGTTCACCGGGGACTCAGCAGACAGATACGCAGTATTTT.

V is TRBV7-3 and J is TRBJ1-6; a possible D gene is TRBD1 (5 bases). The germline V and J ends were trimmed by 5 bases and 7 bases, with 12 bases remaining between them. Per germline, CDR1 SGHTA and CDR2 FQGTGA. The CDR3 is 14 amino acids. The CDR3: CASSPGGGNSPLHF. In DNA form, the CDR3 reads TGTGCCAGCAGCCCCGGGGGAGGAAATTCACCCCTCCACTTT.

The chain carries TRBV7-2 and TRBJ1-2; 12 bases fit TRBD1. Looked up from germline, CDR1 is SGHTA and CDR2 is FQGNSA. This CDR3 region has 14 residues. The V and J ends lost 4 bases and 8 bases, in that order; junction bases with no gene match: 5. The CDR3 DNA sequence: TGTGCCAGCAGCTCCCGGGACAGGGGGCGAGGCTACACCTTC. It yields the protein CASSSRDRGRGYTF.